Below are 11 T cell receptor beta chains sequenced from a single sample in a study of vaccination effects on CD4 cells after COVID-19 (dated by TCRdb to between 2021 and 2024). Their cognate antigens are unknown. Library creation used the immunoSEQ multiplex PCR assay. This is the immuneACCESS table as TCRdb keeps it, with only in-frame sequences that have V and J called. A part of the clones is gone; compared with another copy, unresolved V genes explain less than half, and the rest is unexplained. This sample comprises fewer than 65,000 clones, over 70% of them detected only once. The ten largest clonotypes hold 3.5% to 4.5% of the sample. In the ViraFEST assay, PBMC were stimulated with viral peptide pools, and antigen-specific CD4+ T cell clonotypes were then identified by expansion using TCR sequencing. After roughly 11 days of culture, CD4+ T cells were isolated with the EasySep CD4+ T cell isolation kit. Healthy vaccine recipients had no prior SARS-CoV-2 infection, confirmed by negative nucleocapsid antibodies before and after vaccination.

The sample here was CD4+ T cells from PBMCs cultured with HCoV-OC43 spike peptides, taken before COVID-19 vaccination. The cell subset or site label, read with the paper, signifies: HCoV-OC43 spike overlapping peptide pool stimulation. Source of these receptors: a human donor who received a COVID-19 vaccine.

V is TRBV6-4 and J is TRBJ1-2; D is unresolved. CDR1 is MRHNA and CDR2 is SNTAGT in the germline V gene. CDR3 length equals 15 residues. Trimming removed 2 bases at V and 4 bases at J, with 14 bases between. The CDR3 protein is CASSDGNIGGYGYTF. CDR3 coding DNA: TGTGCCAGCAGTGACGGTAATATAGGTGGCTATGGCTACACCTTC.

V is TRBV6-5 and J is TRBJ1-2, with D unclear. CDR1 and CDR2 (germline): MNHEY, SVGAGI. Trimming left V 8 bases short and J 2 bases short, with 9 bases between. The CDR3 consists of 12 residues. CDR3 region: CASRGSNYGYTF. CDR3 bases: TGTGCCAGCCGAGGTTCCAACTATGGCTACACCTTC.

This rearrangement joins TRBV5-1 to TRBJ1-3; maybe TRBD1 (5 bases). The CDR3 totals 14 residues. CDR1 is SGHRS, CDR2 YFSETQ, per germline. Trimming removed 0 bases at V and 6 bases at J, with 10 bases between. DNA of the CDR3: TGCGCCAGCAGCTTGGGACAGCTAGAAAACACCATATATTTT. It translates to CASSLGQLENTIYF.

CDR3 in DNA: TGTGCCAGCAGCTTTAGAAGCAATCAGCCCCAGCATTTT. Its translation: CASSFRSNQPQHF. This rearrangement joins TRBV7-2 to TRBJ1-5; D call uncertain. Germline CDR1 is SGHTA and CDR2 is FQGNSA. V lost 3 bases, J lost 1 base, and 4 bases lay in between. CDR3 length equals 13 residues.

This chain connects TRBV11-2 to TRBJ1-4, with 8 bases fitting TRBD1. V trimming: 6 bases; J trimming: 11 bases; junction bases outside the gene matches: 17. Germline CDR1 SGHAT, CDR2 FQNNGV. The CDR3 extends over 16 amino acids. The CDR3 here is CASSSVREQGARKLFF. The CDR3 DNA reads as TGTGCCAGCAGTTCTGTGAGGGAGCAGGGGGCGCGGAAACTGTTTTTT.

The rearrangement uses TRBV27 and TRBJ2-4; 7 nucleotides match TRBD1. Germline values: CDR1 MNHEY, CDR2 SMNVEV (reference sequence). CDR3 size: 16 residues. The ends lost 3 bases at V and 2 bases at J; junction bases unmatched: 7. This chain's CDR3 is CASSFTSRGTKNIQYF. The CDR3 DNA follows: TGTGCCAGCAGTTTTACCTCCAGGGGGACCAAAAACATTCAGTACTTC.

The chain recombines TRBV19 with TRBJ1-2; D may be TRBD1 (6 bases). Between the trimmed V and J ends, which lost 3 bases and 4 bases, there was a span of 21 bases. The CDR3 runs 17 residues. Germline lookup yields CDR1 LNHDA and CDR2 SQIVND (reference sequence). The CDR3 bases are TGTGCCAGTAGTATCTCCGGACAGCCCCCGCGCGTCTATGGCTACACCTTC. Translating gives CASSISGQPPRVYGYTF.

CDR3 in amino acids: CASRTGSTRYEQYV. The DNA for the CDR3 is TGTGCCAGCAGGACAGGTAGTACTCGCTACGAGCAGTACGTC. The chain carries TRBV6-5 and TRBJ2-7; D might be TRBD1 (6 bases). Deletions cut 6 bases from V and 3 bases from J, with 15 bases between. The germline V gene encodes CDR1 MNHEY and CDR2 SVGAGI. CDR3 length equals 14 residues.

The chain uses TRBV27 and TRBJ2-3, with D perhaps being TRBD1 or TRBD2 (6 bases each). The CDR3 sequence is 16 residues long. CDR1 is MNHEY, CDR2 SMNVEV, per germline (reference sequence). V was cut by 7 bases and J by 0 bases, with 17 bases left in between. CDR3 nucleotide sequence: TGTGCCAGCACAAACGCCGGAGGGGGAAGCACAGATACGCAGTATTTT. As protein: CASTNAGGGSTDTQYF.

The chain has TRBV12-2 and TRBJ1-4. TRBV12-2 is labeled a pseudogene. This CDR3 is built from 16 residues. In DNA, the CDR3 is TGTGCAAGTCGCTTATATCCTAGGAGGGCGGGGGAAAAACTGTTTTTT. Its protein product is CASRLYPRRAGEKLFF.

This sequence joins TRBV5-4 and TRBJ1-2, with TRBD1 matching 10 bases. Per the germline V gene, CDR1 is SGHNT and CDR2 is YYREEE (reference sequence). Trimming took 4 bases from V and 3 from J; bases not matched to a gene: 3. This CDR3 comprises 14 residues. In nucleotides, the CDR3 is TGTGCCAGCAGCAGGGACAGGGGCGACTATGGCTACACCTTC. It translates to CASSRDRGDYGYTF.